The 9 T cell receptor beta chains given below trace back to one sample, sequenced in a study of blood T cell repertoires in COVID-19. The method was immunoSEQ multiplex PCR; TCRdb's version includes in-frame clones alone and lacks a portion of them. This table holds some 350,000 clones, over 80% found once. The sequencing sample was made of peripheral blood. These receptors all come from a woman between 45 and 65 years old with COVID-19, enrolled during active disease.

V and J are TRBV4-2 and TRBJ2-4, with 7 bases aligning to TRBD1. The germline V gene has CDR1 LGHNA and CDR2 YNFKEQ. Trimming cost V 1 base and J 6 bases; bases outside gene matches: 9. The CDR3 is 16 residues long. CDR3 nucleotides: TGTGCCAGCAGCCAAGTTCCGCAGGGGGTGAGAAACATTCAGTACTTC. As protein: CASSQVPQGVRNIQYF.

The genes are TRBV6-4 and TRBJ1-1, with D possibly matching TRBD1 (5 bases). This CDR3 comprises 15 residues. The germline V gene encodes CDR1 MRHNA and CDR2 SNTAGT. V dropped 4 bases and J dropped 4 bases, with 16 bases sitting between them. The CDR3 reads CASSGPGMTGTEAFF. CDR3 nucleotide sequence: TGTGCCAGCAGTGGCCCAGGGATGACGGGCACTGAAGCTTTCTTT.

This clone was counted only a few times. V usage is TRBV2 and J usage is TRBJ2-4; TRBD2 agrees at 9 bases. Per germline, CDR1 SNHLY and CDR2 FYNNEI. V shed 5 bases, J shed 3 bases, and the junction held 5 bases outside the gene matches. CDR3 size: 15 residues. The CDR3 DNA follows: TGTGCCAGCAGTCGGCGGGAGGGTGACAAAAACATTCAGTACTTC. It encodes CASSRREGDKNIQYF.

Turning to this clone: The missing conserved phenylalanine or tryptophan at the end of this CDR3 makes a read error likely. The DNA is left out, because the CDR3 cannot be placed on it with certainty; the CDR3 is given as TCRdb lists it. The CDR3 sequence is CASRLRQGARA. The V and J genes are TRBV12-2 and TRBJ2-7; the table names TRBD1, a call not compared with the DNA. TRBV12-2 is termed a pseudogene. Ends included, the CDR3 has 11 residues.

This clone was counted between two and nine times. The chain joins TRBV2 to TRBJ1-5, with D maybe TRBD1 (6 bases). The V and J ends lost 3 bases and 0 bases respectively, with 9 bases between them. The germline V gene has CDR1 SNHLY and CDR2 FYNNEI. This CDR3 is built from 15 residues. The chain's CDR3 is CASSEGTNSNQPQHF. DNA of the CDR3: TGTGCCAGCAGTGAGGGGACAAATAGCAATCAGCCCCAGCATTTT. Full variable domain (missing parts from reference TRBV2 and TRBJ1-5): EPEVTQTPSHQVTQMGQEVILRCVPISNHLYFYWYRQILGQKVEFLVSFYNNEISEKSEIFDDQFSVERPDGSNFTLKIRSTKLEDSAMYFCASSEGTNSNQPQHFGDGTRLSIL.

This chain uses TRBV18 with TRBJ2-2, with D perhaps matching TRBD1 (5 bases). This CDR3 contains 15 residues. Germline-derived CDR1 and CDR2 are KGHSH and LQKENI. Trimming shortened V by 2 bases and J by 4 bases, and 11 bases separated the two germline ends. The CDR3 nucleotides are TGTGCCAGCTCACCAATCGGACATTCCACCGGGGAGCTGTTTTTT. This translates into CASSPIGHSTGELFF.

The V call is TRBV11-2, the J call TRBJ1-4; TRBD1 matches 8 bases. V shed 3 bases, J shed 7 bases, and the junction held 10 bases outside the gene matches. Germline loops: CDR1 SGHAT, CDR2 FQNNGV. The CDR3 has 16 residues. The CDR3 DNA sequence: TGTGCCAGCAGCTTCACGACAGGGGCGAGTAGTGAAAAACTGTTTTTT. This encodes CASSFTTGASSEKLFF.

V usage is TRBV5-1 and J usage is TRBJ1-1, with D possibly TRBD1 on 6 matching bases. From germline, CDR1 is SGHRS and CDR2 YFSETQ. The CDR3 covers 15 residues. V was shortened by 0 bases and J by 3 bases, with 12 bases between the two germline ends. The CDR3 DNA is TGCGCCAGCAGCTTGGCTACAGGGTCGTACACTGAAGCTTTCTTT. This codes for CASSLATGSYTEAFF.

This clone was observed once. CDR3 nucleotides: TGTGCCATCAGTGATCAAGCGGGAGGGAGGGAGACCCAGTACTTC. Its translation is CAISDQAGGRETQYF. The rearrangement joins TRBV10-3 to TRBJ2-5, with TRBD2 matching 10 bases. With 3 bases clipped from V and 5 bases from J, the junction kept 6 bases outside the gene matches. CDR3 size: 15 residues. Germline V gene data show CDR1 as ENHRY and CDR2 as SYGVKD.